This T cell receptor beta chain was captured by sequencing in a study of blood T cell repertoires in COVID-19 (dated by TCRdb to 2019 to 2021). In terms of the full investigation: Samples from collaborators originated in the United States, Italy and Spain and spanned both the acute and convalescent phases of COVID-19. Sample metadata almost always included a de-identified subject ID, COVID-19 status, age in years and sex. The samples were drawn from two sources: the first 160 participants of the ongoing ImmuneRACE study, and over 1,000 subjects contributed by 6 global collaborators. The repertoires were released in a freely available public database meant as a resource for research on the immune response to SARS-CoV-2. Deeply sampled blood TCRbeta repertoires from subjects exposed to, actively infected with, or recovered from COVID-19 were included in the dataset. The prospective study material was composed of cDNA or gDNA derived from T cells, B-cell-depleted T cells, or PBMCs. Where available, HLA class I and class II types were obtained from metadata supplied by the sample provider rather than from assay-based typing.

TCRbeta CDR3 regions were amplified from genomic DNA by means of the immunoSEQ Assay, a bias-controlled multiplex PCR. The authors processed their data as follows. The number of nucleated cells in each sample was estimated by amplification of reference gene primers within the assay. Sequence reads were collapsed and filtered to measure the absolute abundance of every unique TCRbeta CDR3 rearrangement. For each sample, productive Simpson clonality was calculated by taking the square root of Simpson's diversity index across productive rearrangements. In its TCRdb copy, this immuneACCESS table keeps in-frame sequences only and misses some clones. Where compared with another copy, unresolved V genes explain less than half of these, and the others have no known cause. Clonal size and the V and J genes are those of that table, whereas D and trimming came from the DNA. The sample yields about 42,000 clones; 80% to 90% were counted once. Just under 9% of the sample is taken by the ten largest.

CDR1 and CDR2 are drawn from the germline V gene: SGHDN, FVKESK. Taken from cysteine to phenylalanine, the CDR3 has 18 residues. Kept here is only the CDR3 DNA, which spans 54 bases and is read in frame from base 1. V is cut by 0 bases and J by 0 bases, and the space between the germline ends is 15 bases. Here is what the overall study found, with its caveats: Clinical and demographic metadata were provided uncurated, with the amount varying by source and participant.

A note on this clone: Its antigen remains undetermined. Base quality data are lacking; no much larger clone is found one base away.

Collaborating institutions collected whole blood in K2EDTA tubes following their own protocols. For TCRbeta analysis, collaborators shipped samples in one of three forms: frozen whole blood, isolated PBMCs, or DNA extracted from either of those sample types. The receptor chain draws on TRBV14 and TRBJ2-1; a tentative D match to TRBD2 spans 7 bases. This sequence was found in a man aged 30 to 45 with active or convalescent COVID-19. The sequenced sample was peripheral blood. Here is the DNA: TGTGCCAGCAGCCAAGATGGTGCGGGGGCCAGCTCCTACAATGAGCAGTTCTTC. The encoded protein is CASSQDGAGASSYNEQFF.